Shown below are 26 T cell receptor beta chains from a single sample sequenced in a study of blood T cell repertoires in COVID-19. Sequencing used immunoSEQ multiplex PCR; TCRdb keeps in-frame clones, though not all of them. The sample carries about 240,000 clones, approximately 85% recorded once. Sample: peripheral blood. The origin of the receptors is a woman aged 25 to 39 with acute or convalescent COVID-19.

The chain carries TRBV30 and TRBJ2-3; D possibly corresponds to TRBD2 (5 bases). From germline, CDR1 is GTSNPN and CDR2 SVGIG (reference sequence). The CDR3 runs 15 residues. V was trimmed by 4 bases and J by 4 bases, leaving 18 bases between them. CDR3 DNA sequence: TGTGCCTGGAAGGCGGGTGGGTTGCCCGCAGATACGCAGTATTTT. This translates into CAWKAGGLPADTQYF.

The V gene is TRBV19, the J gene TRBJ2-3; no clear D. The germline gives CDR1 LNHDA, CDR2 SQIVND (reference sequence). CDR3 length equals 13 residues. The V gene lost 5 bases and the J gene lost 5 bases, with 11 bases spanning the gap. In nucleotides, the CDR3 is TGTGCCAGTAGTCCAACCTTCGGAGATACGCAGTATTTT. As protein: CASSPTFGDTQYF.

CDR3 region: CASSQAGVIEQFF. As DNA, the CDR3 is TGTGCCAGCAGCCAAGCGGGAGTGATTGAGCAGTTCTTC. The chain links TRBV11-3 to TRBJ2-1; 8 nucleotides align to TRBD2. The germline V gene has CDR1 SGHNT and CDR2 YENEEA. The V segment lost 5 bases and the J segment 9 bases; nucleotides outside the gene matches: 6. The CDR3 runs to 13 residues. Full variable domain (remainder filled in from reference TRBV11-3 and TRBJ2-1): EAGVVQSPRYKIIEKKQPVAFWCNPISGHNTLYWYLQNLGQGPELLIRYENEEAVDDSQLPKDRFSAERLKGVDSTLKIQPAELGDSAVYLCASSQAGVIEQFFGPGTRLTVL.

This chain links TRBV19 with TRBJ1-1; TRBD1 is a possible D gene (6 bases). Per the germline V gene, CDR1 is LNHDA and CDR2 is SQIVND (reference sequence). V was trimmed by 3 bases and J by 5 bases, leaving 19 bases between them. The CDR3 runs 16 residues. The CDR3 bases are TGTGCCAGTAGTATTTTGACAGGAAAAGGTAGGACTGAAGCTTTCTTT. Translation: CASSILTGKGRTEAFF.

This chain connects TRBV18 to TRBJ2-7, with TRBD1 identical over 10 bases. The ends lost 0 bases at V and 1 base at J; junction bases unmatched: 6. The CDR3 extends over 17 amino acids. Germline V gives CDR1 KGHSH, CDR2 LQKENI. CDR3 sequence (DNA): TGTGCCAGCTCACCACCTTCGGGACAGGGGTGGTCCTACGAGCAGTACTTC. It yields the protein CASSPPSGQGWSYEQYF.

V is TRBV4-1 and J is TRBJ2-4, with 10 bases fitting TRBD2. The CDR3 runs to 16 residues. Trimming took 4 bases from V and 6 from J; bases not matched to a gene: 9. The germline CDR1 and CDR2 sequences are MGHRA and YSYEKL. CDR3 in DNA: TGCGCCAGCAGCCCAACCGGCGGACTAGCGGTAAACATTCAGTACTTC. Translating it yields CASSPTGGLAVNIQYF.

The genes are TRBV14 and TRBJ2-1; 9 bases are shared with TRBD2. This CDR3 comprises 17 residues. Germline V lookup: CDR1 SGHDN, CDR2 FVKESK. The ends lost 1 base at V and 2 bases at J; junction bases unmatched: 6. The CDR3 coding sequence is TGTGCCAGCAGCCAAGTGGGCGGGAGGGGACCCTACAATGAGCAGTTCTTC. Protein: CASSQVGGRGPYNEQFF. Full variable domain (remainder filled in from reference TRBV14 and TRBJ2-1): EAGVTQFPSHSVIEKGQTVTLRCDPISGHDNLYWYRRVMGKEIKFLLHFVKESKQDESGMPNNRFLAERTGGTYSTLKVQPAELEDSGVYFCASSQVGGRGPYNEQFFGPGTRLTVL.

V and J are TRBV9 and TRBJ2-7, with D perhaps matching TRBD2 (6 bases). V gave up 2 bases and J gave up 5 bases, with 14 bases separating them. Germline loops: CDR1 SGDLS, CDR2 YYNGEE. The CDR3 consists of 14 residues. CDR3 coding DNA: TGTGCCAGCAGCGTTGGGGGGAGAAGGGACGAGCAGTACTTC. The encoded protein is CASSVGGRRDEQYF.

The chain employs TRBV6-5 and TRBJ2-2, with a possible D match to TRBD1 (5 bases). Trimming stripped 3 bases from V and 4 bases from J, with 9 bases between. Germline CDR1 reads MNHEY; CDR2 reads SVGAGI. This CDR3 comprises 14 residues. DNA for the CDR3: TGTGCCAGCAGTTATGACAGACTCACCGGGGAGCTGTTTTTT. Its translation: CASSYDRLTGELFF.

The V call is TRBV5-8, the J call TRBJ1-2; 9 nucleotides match TRBD1. This CDR3 has 16 residues. With V trimmed by 6 bases and J by 6 bases, 15 bases remained unmatched. The germline gives CDR1 SGHTS, CDR2 YDEGEE. The CDR3 bases are TGTGCCAGCACCTACAGGGGGCCGATTAAAAGGGATGGCTACACCTTC. Translation: CASTYRGPIKRDGYTF.

This clone occurred once. The CDR3 DNA reads as TGTGCCAGCTCAACAACCGTTAGCACAGATACGCAGTATTTT. Amino acid sequence: CASSTTVSTDTQYF. The V gene is TRBV18, the J gene TRBJ2-3, with D unclear. V was pared by 5 bases and J by 0 bases, with 9 bases between. The CDR3 has 14 amino acids. The germline V gene encodes CDR1 KGHSH and CDR2 LQKENI.

J is TRBJ1-5 and V is TRBV6-4; D perhaps matches TRBD1 (6 bases). V was cut by 2 bases and J by 8 bases, with 13 bases left in between. Germline CDR1 MRHNA, CDR2 SNTAGT. The length of the CDR3 is 14 residues. Written as DNA, the CDR3 is TGTGCCAGCAGTGACCGGGGACAACCCGAGCCCCAGCATTTT. Amino acids: CASSDRGQPEPQHF.

This clone was observed a handful of times. This chain connects TRBV2 to TRBJ2-7; TRBD2 agrees at 9 bases. Germline CDR1 SNHLY, CDR2 FYNNEI. The CDR3 runs to 14 residues. Trimming at V came to 7 bases and at J to 5 bases, leaving 9 bases not matched to a gene. The CDR3 region has the DNA TGTGCCAGCATGGGCGGGAGGGCCGTAAACGAGCAGTACTTC. Translated: CASMGGRAVNEQYF.

The chain's CDR3 is CASSFGRDAYTF. The CDR3 coding sequence is TGTGCCAGCAGTTTTGGGAGGGATGCCTACACCTTC. This chain joins TRBV5-6 and TRBJ1-2; D call uncertain. CDR3 length: 12 amino acids. Trimming pared 5 bases from V and 10 bases from J, leaving 15 bases between. The germline V gene encodes CDR1 SGHDT and CDR2 YYEEEE.

The rearrangement links TRBV6-6 to TRBJ1-1, with no clear D. The germline CDR1 and CDR2 sequences are MNHNY and SVGAGI (reference sequence). The V end was cut by 7 bases, the J end by 1 base, with 13 bases between. The CDR3 is made up of 14 amino acids. The CDR3 DNA follows: TGTGCCAGCACCCCGGGAGTCGCGAACACTGAAGCTTTCTTT. Residues: CASTPGVANTEAFF.

The rearrangement joins TRBV30 to TRBJ1-6, with 9 nucleotides matching TRBD1. The CDR3 length is 16 residues. J gave up 0 bases and V 4 bases, and 4 bases lay outside the gene matches. CDR1 GTSNPN and CDR2 SVGIG come from the germline V gene (reference sequence). The CDR3 DNA is TGTGCCTGGAAAGGACAGGGGAGCTCCTATAATTCACCCCTCCACTTT. It specifies CAWKGQGSSYNSPLHF.

This clone was picked up one time. CDR3 loop: CASSPTINEQFF. The CDR3 DNA sequence: TGTGCCAGCTCACCCACTATCAATGAGCAGTTCTTC. The chain carries TRBV18 and TRBJ2-1; no definite D call. Deletions cut 3 bases from V and 6 bases from J, with 6 bases between. Germline V lookup: CDR1 KGHSH, CDR2 LQKENI. The CDR3 has 12 residues.

The V and J genes are TRBV19 and TRBJ2-7; 9 bases are a match to TRBD2. Germline V lookup: CDR1 LNHDA, CDR2 SQIVND (reference sequence). This CDR3 spans 16 amino acids. Unmatched junction bases numbered 8, after V lost 5 bases and J lost 0 bases. The CDR3 is CASSLSLTSGSYEQYF. CDR3 DNA sequence: TGTGCCAGTAGTTTGAGCTTGACTAGCGGCTCCTACGAGCAGTACTTC.

CDR3 sequence (DNA): TGTGCCAGCAGCCAATTACGCGGGGATGAGCAGTTCTTC. Its protein product is CASSQLRGDEQFF. This chain links TRBV14 with TRBJ2-1, with D tentatively TRBD2 (6 bases). V was clipped by 2 bases and J by 8 bases, with 10 bases between them. CDR3 length equals 13 residues. CDR1 is SGHDN, CDR2 FVKESK, per germline.

This clone appeared a single time. The chain uses TRBV6-5 and TRBJ2-4, with D perhaps matching TRBD2 (6 bases). The CDR3 has 15 amino acids. Trimming stripped 6 bases from V and 0 bases from J, with 12 bases between. Germline V CDR1 and CDR2: MNHEY, SVGAGI. The CDR3 spells CASRPTSRAKNIQYF. The CDR3 DNA reads TGTGCCAGCAGACCTACTAGCAGAGCCAAAAACATTCAGTACTTC.

The chain is built from TRBV5-4 and TRBJ2-3, with no clear D. This CDR3 comprises 12 residues. Trimming removed 3 bases from V and 2 bases from J, with 4 bases in between. CDR1 and CDR2 (germline): SGHNT, YYREEE (reference sequence). The CDR3 spells CASSSDTDTQYF. CDR3 DNA: TGTGCCAGCAGCTCAGACACAGATACGCAGTATTTT.

The chain's CDR3 is CASSSLRTSGSLFF. DNA of the CDR3: TGTGCCAGCAGCTCACTAAGGACTAGCGGGAGCCTGTTCTTC. This chain joins TRBV11-3 and TRBJ2-1; the match to TRBD2 covers 13 bases. Germline V gene lookup returns CDR1 SGHNT and CDR2 YENEEA. The V gene end was trimmed by 4 bases and the J gene end by 15 bases; junction bases not matched to a gene: 9. There are 14 residues in the CDR3. Full variable domain (rest looked up from reference TRBV11-3 and TRBJ2-1): EAGVVQSPRYKIIEKKQPVAFWCNPISGHNTLYWYLQNLGQGPELLIRYENEEAVDDSQLPKDRFSAERLKGVDSTLKIQPAELGDSAVYLCASSSLRTSGSLFFGPGTRLTVL.

V is TRBV19 and J is TRBJ1-1; tentative D call: TRBD1 (6 bases). Trimming left V 6 bases short and J 6 bases short, with 20 bases between. Germline CDR1 is LNHDA and CDR2 is SQIVND (reference sequence). The CDR3 consists of 15 residues. This CDR3 is CASRTSMGQSSEAFF. The CDR3 DNA reads as TGTGCCAGTAGGACATCCATGGGACAATCCTCTGAAGCTTTCTTT.

This clone was counted between two and nine times. The chain carries TRBV4-2 and TRBJ2-1; D unresolved. The V and J ends lost 1 base and 1 base respectively, with 8 bases between them. The germline V gene has CDR1 LGHNA and CDR2 YNFKEQ. CDR3 length: 15 amino acids. In nucleotides, the CDR3 is TGTGCCAGCAGCCAAGGGGCTTCATCCTACAATGAGCAGTTCTTC. Encoded protein: CASSQGASSYNEQFF.

This clone was counted a few times. V and J are TRBV27 and TRBJ2-3, with D perhaps TRBD1 (5 bases). The V and J ends lost 6 bases and 4 bases respectively, with 14 bases between them. The CDR3 contains 14 residues. Germline V gene lookup returns CDR1 MNHEY and CDR2 SMNVEV (reference sequence). DNA of the CDR3: TGTGCCAGCAGCGAAAGGGGAAGCTCAGATACGCAGTATTTT. Translated: CASSERGSSDTQYF.

This rearrangement joins TRBV6-2 or TRBV6-3 to TRBJ2-1; 9 bases are shared with TRBD2. Germline CDR1 and CDR2: MNHEY and SVGEGT. This CDR3 contains 16 residues. V lost 6 bases and J lost 2; bases outside the gene matches: 8. In DNA form, the CDR3 reads TGTGCCAGCAGCTTCAAACAGCGGGAGGCCTACAATGAGCAGTTCTTC. The encoded protein is CASSFKQREAYNEQFF.